This paragraph reports one T cell receptor (beta chain). In its sample, this clone was seen once. Its target antigen remains unknown. No base qualities exist here, and no much larger clone lies one base off it. Collaborating institutions collected whole blood in K2EDTA tubes following their own protocols. For TCRbeta analysis, collaborators shipped samples in one of three forms: frozen whole blood, isolated PBMCs, or DNA extracted from either of those sample types. The data were taken from a study of blood T cell repertoires in COVID-19 (dated by TCRdb to the early 2020s). Regarding the study in general: The collaborator samples originated in the United States, Italy and Spain and spanned the acute and convalescent phases of COVID-19. Samples came from the ongoing ImmuneRACE study (first 160 participants) plus 1,254 subjects from 6 global collaborators. A freely available public database, intended as a resource for researchers studying the immune response to SARS-CoV-2, is where the repertoires were released. Subjects who had been exposed to COVID-19, were actively infected with it, or had recovered from it provided the deeply sampled blood TCRbeta repertoires that made up the dataset. The sample metadata nearly always contained a de-identified subject ID, COVID-19 status, age in years and sex. The material from the prospective study consisted of cDNA or gDNA derived from T cells, B-cell-depleted T cells, or PBMCs. Where HLA class I and class II types were available, the types were taken from metadata supplied by the sample provider, not from assay-based typing.

CDR1 is given as MNHEY and CDR2 as SVGEGT, both from the germline V gene. V has 5 bases trimmed and J has 10 bases trimmed; junction bases matching no gene number 11. The CDR3 goes from the cysteine to the phenylalanine over 15 residues. The DNA shown is the 45-base CDR3, in frame from base 1. The immunoSEQ Assay, a bias-controlled multiplex PCR, was used to amplify TCRbeta CDR3 regions from genomic DNA. The paper's data handling went like this. The number of nucleated cells in each sample was estimated by amplification of reference gene primers within the assay. To quantify the absolute abundance of each unique TCRbeta CDR3 rearrangement, sequence reads were collapsed and filtered. For each sample, productive Simpson clonality was calculated as the square root of Simpson's diversity index over productive rearrangements. The clones in this table, taken by TCRdb from immuneACCESS, are in-frame only. Not every clone is retained; where verified, under half of the shortfall comes from an unresolved V gene, and the cause of the rest is unknown. The D gene and trimming were derived from the DNA, and the V and J assignments and clone size from that table. Across this sample there are roughly 100,000 clones, with less than 85% seen only once. The ten biggest clones cover about 1.8% of the sample.

Here is what the overall study found, with its caveats: The quantity of clinical and demographic metadata differed by source and by participant and was supplied without curation.

The rearrangement combines TRBV6-2 or TRBV6-3 with TRBJ1-6; TRBD1 agrees with 7 junctional bases. This TCR came from a woman aged 70-85 years with active or convalescent COVID-19. The source material was peripheral blood. The CDR3 amino acid sequence is: CASSRMTGIVSPLHF. Read as DNA, the sequence is TGTGCCAGCAGTCGAATGACAGGGATTGTCTCACCCCTCCACTTT.